This T cell receptor beta chain is drawn from a study of glioma-infiltrating T cells (dated by TCRdb to 2016 to 2017). About the study as a whole: Low-grade gliomas were WHO grade II oligodendrogliomas or astrocytomas, and glioblastomas were WHO grade IV tumors sampled at initial rather than recurrent diagnosis. Before surgery, glioma patients were given dexamethasone for six or fewer days. The sequencing target for blood libraries was 4.5- to 10-fold coverage of about a million peripheral T cells. Sequencing of TCR alpha- and beta-chain repertoires was performed on glioma tissue, on non-neoplastic brain tissue, and on matched peripheral blood mononuclear cells. To measure divergence between tissue and blood T-cell populations, each tissue-infiltrating repertoire was compared with the peripheral blood repertoire of the same patient. Three low-grade glioma patients, under ten primary glioblastoma patients and three non-glioma patients contributing non-neoplastic brain tissue were included in the paired cohort.

Results and caveats for the whole study, not just this receptor: Patients with low tissue-blood divergence were marked by a signature set of shared blood CDR3 motifs, and that set was depleted in highly divergent patients. Very few CDR3 sequences were found to be shared between tissue and blood, and this scarcity was attributed to high CDR3 diversity and limited sampling. VJ-independent divergence between tissue and blood was lower than expected in non-neoplastic patients but higher than expected in all gliomas, particularly low-grade gliomas. The group comparisons were based on small numbers of patients: three non-neoplastic, three low-grade glioma and about eight glioblastoma patients.

Immediately after resection, surgical brain or tumor specimens were cryofrozen in liquid nitrogen, and peripheral blood cells were collected at the same time. The iRepertoire nested amplicon-rescue multiplex PCR (arm-PCR) platform was used to amplify TCR alpha and beta CDR3 regions from RNA. The input for one-step reverse transcription and amplification was roughly 100-450 ng of either tissue mRNA or PBMC total RNA. Following bead purification, Illumina adapters were added by a secondary multiplex PCR, and the libraries were gel-purified between 200 and 400 bp. Internal 6-nucleotide barcodes were carried by the libraries and were used for demultiplexing. The libraries were sequenced on an Illumina MiSeq using 2x220 or 2x250 nucleotide paired-end reads. Regarding the original processing steps: FLASH 1.2.11 was used to merge paired reads, and BWA-MEM then aligned the reads to the GRCh37 human genome before TRA and TRB reads were extracted. An IMGT-derived reference of cassette sequences and CDR3 motifs, with pseudogenes included, was used for V and J assignment. Reads were translated in three frames, and productive CDR3s were defined as those with a C...FGXG motif and no stop codons. A clonotype was defined as a unique combination of a V-J cassette pair and a CDR3 amino acid sequence. Hamming distance filtering was applied to reads, with thresholds set by the sequence error rate of each sample in mapped regions. TCRdb handled the public reads itself, with Q25 trimming in fastp and clone calling in MiXCR, and kept productive beta chains. Each entry is one CDR3 protein sequence, shown with its most common DNA and genes. Clone size and V and J calls follow TCRdb, not the original study. The sample yields more than 300,000 distinct CDR3 sequences; 41% were counted once. The top ten constitute around 12% of the sample.

The CDR1 and CDR2 encoded by the germline V gene are SGHTA and FQGNSA. V lost 5 bases and J lost 9 bases; the stretch between them is 16 bases long. The CDR3, cysteine through phenylalanine, is 13 amino acids long. Solely the CDR3 DNA is kept, with 39 bases framed from the first base. This clonotype was picked up a small number of times. The clone's antigen remains unknown. No base quality information exists; no much larger clone differs at one position. The sequenced sample was glioma tissue, nonneoplastic brain tissue, or PBMCs (not recorded which). This sequence uses TRBV7-2 and TRBJ2-5; a tentative D match to TRBD1 spans 6 bases. The sequence derives from a human donor with low-grade glioma or glioblastoma, undergoing nonglioma brain surgery, or in good health (not recorded which). The bases read TGTGCCAGCAGCCCAGGGGAAAAGAGGCCCCAGTACTTC. Its translation reads: CASSPGEKRPQYF.